This section outlines one T cell receptor beta chain sequence together with its context. The antigen is not known. Samples were assayed with immunoSEQ v3.0 at survey level. For every sample, sequencing targeted about 40,000-50,000 T-cell genomes. Generated by immunoSEQ multiplex PCR, the TCRdb table keeps only in-frame clones and is missing some. The table records tens of thousands of clones, approximately 86% of them present only once. This specimen belongs to a study of long-term antiretroviral therapy in people with HIV. Study-wide background: It was about a decade before the 2015 immediate-ART recommendation that the earliest samples were taken.

The CDR3 has 11 residues. Trimming removed 2 bases from V and 14 bases from J, with 12 bases in between. Germline lookup yields CDR1 MNHEY and CDR2 SVGAGI. Study-level findings and limits: Clonal populations expanded prior to ART predominated within the repertoire at all time points. Repertoires in HIV (unlike those of controls) had narrower CDR3 length ranges.

This receptor was identified in a man between 60 and 70 years old with HIV. The sequencing used unsorted PBMCs, collected 1.3 years after starting antiretroviral therapy. The chain carries TRBV6-5 and TRBJ2-5, with D uncertain. The CDR3 spells CASSYPMSKYF. The CDR3 bases are TGTGCCAGCAGTTACCCCATGTCTAAATACTTC.